The 29 T cell receptor beta chains given below trace back to one sample, sequenced in a study of blood T cell repertoires in COVID-19. Only in-frame clones appear in the TCRdb table, and some are missing; sequencing was by immunoSEQ multiplex PCR. This repertoire shows 170,000 or so clones, roughly 86% found once; its top ten account for 2.5% to 3.5%. The sequencing input was peripheral blood. The source of these receptors is a man aged 35-49 years with active or convalescent COVID-19.

The chain uses TRBV27 and TRBJ1-3; 7 nucleotides line up with TRBD1. Trimming took 5 bases from V and 2 from J; bases not matched to a gene: 3. CDR1 is MNHEY, CDR2 SMNVEV, per germline (reference sequence). The CDR3 contains 14 residues. CDR3 sequence reads: CASSHDRAGNTIYF. The CDR3 region has the DNA TGTGCCAGCAGTCACGACAGGGCTGGAAACACCATATATTTT.

J is TRBJ2-5 and V is TRBV7-9; D might be TRBD2 (6 bases). With 1 base removed from V and 0 bases from J, the gap between germline ends came to 12 bases. The CDR3 is 16 amino acids. Germline assignment: CDR1 SEHNR and CDR2 FQNEAQ (reference sequence). CDR3 bases: TGTGCCAGCAGCTTAGTGGGTAGCGGATACCAAGAGACCCAGTACTTC. Amino acid sequence: CASSLVGSGYQETQYF.

This sequence joins TRBV7-8 and TRBJ2-5; TRBD2 aligns across 7 bases. Germline lookup yields CDR1 SGHVS and CDR2 FQNEAQ. With 5 bases clipped from V and 5 bases from J, the junction kept 11 bases outside the gene matches. CDR3 length: 15 amino acids. The CDR3 region has the DNA TGTGCCAGCAGCCGCCAATGGGCGGGGGTTGAGACCCAGTACTTC. Its translation is CASSRQWAGVETQYF.

The chain employs TRBV11-2 and TRBJ2-6, with 10 bases that match TRBD1. The CDR3 is 17 residues long. The V segment lost 5 bases and the J segment 2 bases; nucleotides outside the gene matches: 6. The germline gives CDR1 SGHAT, CDR2 FQNNGV. CDR3 protein: CASSVTGGGPGANVLTF. The CDR3 region has the DNA TGTGCCAGCAGCGTGACAGGGGGCGGCCCTGGGGCCAACGTCCTGACTTTC.

The V call is TRBV12-3 or TRBV12-4, the J call TRBJ1-5; weak D call: TRBD1 (6 bases). The CDR3 has 12 residues. Trimming removed 4 bases at V and 5 bases at J, with 6 bases between. CDR3 region: CASSSGDQPQHF. The DNA for the CDR3 is TGTGCCAGCAGTTCAGGGGATCAGCCCCAGCATTTT.

This rearrangement joins TRBV25-1 to TRBJ1-3; 8 bases map to TRBD1. CDR1 is MGHDK, CDR2 SYGVNS, per germline. The CDR3 extends over 14 amino acids. The V segment lost 4 bases and the J segment 7 bases; nucleotides outside the gene matches: 6. The CDR3: CASSAGTGTNTIYF. CDR3 nucleotide sequence: TGTGCCAGCAGTGCCGGGACAGGTACCAACACCATATATTTT.

Written as DNA, the CDR3 is TGCGCCAGCAGGGACCCTAGCGGCTACGAGCAGTACTTC. Translated, it gives CASRDPSGYEQYF. The rearrangement joins TRBV10-2 to TRBJ2-7; 7 bases are a match to TRBD2. This CDR3 is built from 13 residues. With 6 bases clipped from V and 3 bases from J, the junction kept 5 bases outside the gene matches. Germline V lookup: CDR1 WSHSY, CDR2 SAAADI.

The chain recombines TRBV5-4 with TRBJ2-5; 8 nucleotides match TRBD2. The V gene end was trimmed by 5 bases and the J gene end by 5 bases; junction bases not matched to a gene: 11. Germline lookup yields CDR1 SGHNT and CDR2 YYREEE (reference sequence). The CDR3 runs 15 residues. The CDR3 bases are TGTGCCAGCAGTTCGGTACCCGGGAGGGGGGAGACCCAGTACTTC. Translated: CASSSVPGRGETQYF.

The chain carries TRBV19 and TRBJ1-3; TRBD1 might be the D (5 bases). This CDR3 has 15 amino acids. V dropped 6 bases and J dropped 0 bases, with 12 bases sitting between them. Germline V gene lookup returns CDR1 LNHDA and CDR2 SQIVND (reference sequence). The CDR3 sequence is CASRTTGNSGNTIYF. The DNA of the CDR3 is TGTGCCAGTAGAACAACAGGAAACTCTGGAAACACCATATATTTT.

The chain combines TRBV6-6 with TRBJ1-4; 9 positions agree with TRBD1. Looked up from germline, CDR1 is MNHNY and CDR2 is SVGAGI (reference sequence). The CDR3 is 13 residues long. V was clipped by 5 bases and J by 6 bases; unmatched bases: 1. CDR3 sequence: CASSRDRDEKLFF. CDR3 nucleotides: TGTGCCAGCAGTCGGGACAGGGATGAAAAACTGTTTTTT.

This chain connects TRBV7-3 to TRBJ2-1; a weak D match, TRBD2 (5 bases). Trimming stripped 2 bases from V and 9 bases from J, with 17 bases between. The CDR3 is 15 amino acids. Germline V gene data show CDR1 as SGHTA and CDR2 as FQGTGA. The CDR3 is CASSLGRLAVSEQFF. The CDR3 DNA is TGTGCCAGCAGCTTAGGCCGCCTAGCCGTCTCTGAGCAGTTCTTC.

The chain uses TRBV19 and TRBJ2-7; 8 positions match TRBD1. After removal of 7 bases from V and 2 bases from J, the junction contained 4 bases not matched to a gene. The V gene's germline CDR1 is LNHDA and CDR2 SQIVND (reference sequence). This CDR3 contains 13 residues. In DNA, the CDR3 is TGTGCCAGTACCTCGGACAGGGCCTACGAGCAGTACTTC. Residues: CASTSDRAYEQYF.

The V call is TRBV7-2, the J call TRBJ2-3, with 8 bases lining up with TRBD2. This CDR3 has 16 amino acids. Germline lookup yields CDR1 SGHTA and CDR2 FQGNSA. V lost 5 bases and J lost 2; bases outside the gene matches: 9. The CDR3 DNA sequence: TGTGCCAGCAGCCCCAGGGGCGGGGGGCCCACAGATACGCAGTATTTT. This encodes CASSPRGGGPTDTQYF.

The chain carries TRBV9 and TRBJ2-5, with 12 bases aligning to TRBD2. CDR3 size: 16 residues. J was trimmed by 2 bases and V by 0 bases; bases with no gene match: 2. Germline V lookup: CDR1 SGDLS, CDR2 YYNGEE. CDR3 nucleotide sequence: TGTGCCAGCAGCGTAGGACTAGCGGGGGAACAAGAGACCCAGTACTTC. Amino acids: CASSVGLAGEQETQYF.

The CDR3 coding sequence is TGTGCCAGCAGCCCCAATACAGGACAGTCTCGGGGTAACGGTCAGCCCCAGCATTTT. It translates to CASSPNTGQSRGNGQPQHF. The chain recombines TRBV6-2 or TRBV6-3 with TRBJ1-5, with D possibly being TRBD1 (6 bases). The V end lost 6 bases, the J end lost 6 bases, and 30 bases lay between the germline ends. Per germline, CDR1 MNHEY and CDR2 SVGEGT. The CDR3 covers 19 residues.

The genes are TRBV5-4 and TRBJ2-3, with D hard to call. Germline assignment: CDR1 SGHNT and CDR2 YYREEE (reference sequence). CDR3 length equals 13 residues. V lost 4 bases and J lost 2, with 8 bases in between. The CDR3 is CASSLGYTDTQYF. Written as DNA, the CDR3 is TGTGCCAGCAGCCTAGGATACACAGATACGCAGTATTTT.

The rearrangement uses TRBV7-9 and TRBJ2-7, with D maybe TRBD2 (5 bases). This CDR3 region has 16 residues. V dropped 1 base and J dropped 0 bases, with 13 bases sitting between them. CDR1 SEHNR and CDR2 FQNEAQ come from the germline V gene (reference sequence). The CDR3 DNA is TGTGCCAGCAGCTTAGAGACCACGGGAAGCTCCTACGAGCAGTACTTC. It translates to CASSLETTGSSYEQYF.

The chain combines TRBV10-3 with TRBJ2-3; 12 nucleotides line up with TRBD2. V shed 6 bases and J 0 bases; nucleotides not matched to a gene: 13. The CDR3 contains 19 residues. Germline assignment: CDR1 ENHRY and CDR2 SYGVKD. CDR3 loop: CAISAGLAGVQLSTDTQYF. CDR3 coding DNA: TGTGCCATCAGCGCGGGACTAGCGGGCGTACAGCTGAGCACAGATACGCAGTATTTT.

The CDR3 coding sequence is TGTGCCAGCAGCACAGACAGGGGCACAGATACGCAGTATTTT. It specifies CASSTDRGTDTQYF. J is TRBJ2-3 and V is TRBV7-8; 7 bases are shared with TRBD1. The V and J ends lost 5 bases and 1 base, in that order; junction bases with no gene match: 3. The CDR3 has 14 residues. Germline lookup yields CDR1 SGHVS and CDR2 FQNEAQ. Full variable domain (outside the CDR3, taken from reference TRBV7-8 and TRBJ2-3): GAGVSQSPRYKVAKRGQDVALRCDPISGHVSLFWYQQALGQGPEFLTYFQNEAQLDKSGLPSDRFFAERPEGSVSTLKIQRTQQEDSAVYLCASSTDRGTDTQYFGPGTRLTVL.

The rearrangement uses TRBV5-1 and TRBJ2-3; 7 nucleotides agree with TRBD1. CDR1 and CDR2 (germline): SGHRS, YFSETQ. With 0 bases clipped from V and 4 bases from J, the junction kept 14 bases outside the gene matches. The CDR3 runs to 18 residues. In DNA form, the CDR3 reads TGCGCCAGCAGCTTGGGATTGAGCAACAGGGGAGAAGCAGATACGCAGTATTTT. Translation: CASSLGLSNRGEADTQYF.

The rearrangement joins TRBV4-2 to TRBJ2-2; 9 bases are a match to TRBD2. Germline CDR1 reads LGHNA; CDR2 reads YNFKEQ. J gave up 3 bases and V 1 base, and 0 bases lay outside the gene matches. This CDR3 is built from 15 residues. This chain's CDR3 is CASSQGTSDTGELFF. CDR3 sequence (DNA): TGTGCCAGCAGCCAAGGGACTAGCGACACCGGGGAGCTGTTTTTT.

V and J are TRBV4-1 and TRBJ1-6; D is ambiguous. Germline CDR1 MGHRA, CDR2 YSYEKL. This CDR3 region has 15 residues. V was shortened by 0 bases and J by 10 bases, with 13 bases between the two germline ends. This CDR3 is CASSQEGRPESPLHF. CDR3 sequence (DNA): TGCGCCAGCAGCCAAGAGGGCAGGCCAGAATCACCCCTCCACTTT.

The chain recombines TRBV9 with TRBJ2-1, with 11 bases lining up with TRBD1. Per the germline V gene, CDR1 is SGDLS and CDR2 is YYNGEE. The CDR3 spans 18 residues. With V trimmed by 3 bases and J by 2 bases, 10 bases remained unmatched. The CDR3 here is CASSAGGRTGGAYNEQFF. The CDR3 DNA reads as TGTGCCAGCAGCGCAGGAGGGAGGACAGGGGGCGCCTACAATGAGCAGTTCTTC.

This chain connects TRBV19 to TRBJ2-2; D is perhaps TRBD2 (6 bases). V was clipped by 1 base and J by 6 bases, with 18 bases between them. The CDR3 contains 17 residues. Germline CDR1 reads LNHDA; CDR2 reads SQIVND (reference sequence). The CDR3 reads CASSIGWGGDLAGELFF. DNA for the CDR3: TGTGCCAGTAGTATAGGTTGGGGAGGTGATTTGGCCGGGGAGCTGTTTTTT.

In this sample, this clone turned up once. This chain links TRBV14 with TRBJ2-1, with a weak D call TRBD2 (5 bases). The CDR3 loop spans 17 amino acids. Germline CDR1 and CDR2: SGHDN and FVKESK. V was clipped by 5 bases and J by 0 bases, with 17 bases between them. In nucleotides, the CDR3 is TGTGCCAGCAGCAGAGGCCCCGGGATAGACTCCTACAATGAGCAGTTCTTC. This sequence encodes CASSRGPGIDSYNEQFF.

CDR3 residues: CASSLPPRAGSGNTIYF. CDR3 in DNA: TGTGCCAGCAGTTTACCCCCGCGTGCCGGCTCTGGAAACACCATATATTTT. The chain couples TRBV28 to TRBJ1-3; D uncertain. This CDR3 region has 17 residues. Trimming cost V 2 bases and J 0 bases, with 14 bases left between them. Germline assignment: CDR1 MDHEN and CDR2 SYDVKM.

This chain uses TRBV7-8 with TRBJ1-3; D is uncertain. Trimming cost V 2 bases and J 1 base, with 6 bases left between them. This CDR3 has 14 residues. CDR1 and CDR2 (germline): SGHVS, FQNEAQ. The CDR3 sequence: CASSLTRSGNTIYF. The CDR3 nucleotides read TGTGCCAGCAGCTTAACGAGATCTGGAAACACCATATATTTT.

The chain couples TRBV30 to TRBJ2-5, with 9 bases identical to TRBD2. This CDR3 is 15 amino acids long. Germline CDR1 is GTSNPN and CDR2 is SVGIG (reference sequence). V gave up 4 bases and J gave up 4 bases; unmatched junction bases: 10. The CDR3 reads CAWKAVAGALETQYF. Here the CDR3 DNA reads TGTGCCTGGAAGGCGGTAGCGGGGGCCCTAGAGACCCAGTACTTC.

This clone was observed a few times. The chain couples TRBV27 to TRBJ1-2; D gene unclear. The CDR3 runs to 14 residues. Germline assignment: CDR1 MNHEY and CDR2 SMNVEV (reference sequence). Trimming took 0 bases from V and 8 from J, leaving 13 bases between them. This CDR3 is CASSLSREAIGYTF. The CDR3 nucleotides read TGTGCCAGCAGTTTATCGCGGGAAGCTATAGGCTACACCTTC.